This T cell receptor (beta chain) was found in a study of T cells in Graves' hyperthyroidism and ophthalmopathy. This clonotype was picked up many times. From RNA transcripts, TCR beta CDR3 regions were amplified. TCR CDR3 underwent first-round RT-PCR with the HTBI primer set. TCRdb reprocessed the multiplex PCR reads via MiXCR and lists one record per CDR3 protein. The data hold 250,000 to 350,000 distinct CDR3 sequences, with 16% observed a single time. V was trimmed by 10 bases and J by 7 bases, leaving 19 bases between them. The CDR3 runs 14 residues. Sequenced: blood. V is TRBV12-3 or TRBV12-4 and J is TRBJ2-2; D is possibly TRBD2 (5 bases). This sequence was found in a man in his thirties or forties with Graves' hyperthyroidism. The CDR3 loop reads CANSRPSLDGELFF. The CDR3 DNA reads TGTGCCAACTCACGGCCTAGCCTTGACGGGGAGCTGTTTTTT.